The clone carrying this TCR beta chain was recorded at least ten times. Its antigen is undetermined. Template switching created a universal primer site, and the cDNA included unique molecular identifiers. In TCRdb, the 5' RACE reads were re-called with MiXCR into one record per CDR3 protein. The table shows 450,000 or so distinct CDR3 sequences, with about a fifth occurring only once. The sample belongs to a study of identical twins. The study's findings and limits: Zero-insertion analyses were open to partial confounding by invariant MAIT and iNKT cells.

Healthy Caucasians made up all donors. J lost 2 bases, V lost 5 bases, and 5 bases had no gene match. The germline V gene encodes CDR1 SGHVS and CDR2 FQNEAQ. This CDR3 has 15 residues. The J gene is TRBJ1-2, the V gene TRBV7-8, with 10 bases that match TRBD1. Sample: naive T cells sorted from blood. The receptor was derived from a man between 50 and 59 years old in good health. The CDR3 reads CASSLRTGGNYGYTF. In DNA, the CDR3 is TGTGCCAGCAGCCTCAGGACAGGGGGGAACTATGGCTACACCTTC.